The source of this T cell receptor (beta chain) is a study of blood T cell repertoires in COVID-19. Whole-study context: Both acute and convalescent COVID-19 samples were obtained from the United States, Italy and Spain. Sample material is recorded as cDNA or gDNA derived from T cells, B-cell-depleted T cells, or PBMCs.

In the authors' workflow: How many nucleated cells were present was estimated from reference gene primer amplification. Generated by immunoSEQ multiplex PCR, the TCRdb table keeps only in-frame clones and is missing some. That table supplies the V and J calls and clone size; D and trimming were determined from the DNA. Of about 170,000 clones listed, around 82% were seen once; the top ten hold around 2.4%. Trimming removed 4 bases from V and 0 bases from J; junction bases left unmatched: 10. There are 17 residues in the CDR3. The V gene's germline CDR1 is SGHNT and CDR2 YYREEE (reference sequence). The sample consisted of peripheral blood. V is TRBV5-4 and J is TRBJ2-3, with 8 positions matching TRBD2. This receptor was obtained from a human donor with acute or convalescent COVID-19. The donor label of this sample is uncertain. CDR3 DNA: TGTGCCAGCAGCCCGGGGGCGGGAGGACTTAGCACAGATACGCAGTATTTT. This codes for CASSPGAGGLSTDTQYF.